Following are 28 T cell receptor beta chains from one sample sequenced in a study of T cells in Graves' hyperthyroidism and ophthalmopathy. Amplified regions were TCR beta CDR3 sequences from RNA transcripts. With the HTBI primer set, the TCR CDR3 went through a first round of RT-PCR. Via MiXCR, TCRdb re-called the multiplex PCR reads, giving one row per CDR3 protein. The data show around 690,000 distinct CDR3 sequences, less than 25% seen once. The sample was blood. These receptors all stem from a young man with Graves' ophthalmopathy.

The chain is built from TRBV11-3 and TRBJ2-2, with 7 positions matching TRBD2. In germline, CDR1 is SGHNT, CDR2 YENEEA. Trimming removed 5 bases from V and 8 bases from J; junction bases left unmatched: 11. The CDR3 has 15 residues. The CDR3 loop reads CASSADGTNRGELFF. CDR3 bases: TGTGCCAGCAGCGCAGACGGGACTAACAGGGGGGAGCTGTTTTTT.

The table lists this clonotype with a count of one. This sequence may be a read error, since a much larger clone differs from it by one base. V and J are TRBV11-1 and TRBJ1-2; a weak D match, TRBD1 (5 bases). The CDR3 runs 15 residues. The germline V gene has CDR1 SGHAT and CDR2 FQDESV (reference sequence). Trimming stripped 4 bases from V and 5 bases from J, with 17 bases between. The CDR3 DNA sequence: TGTGCCAGCAGCTCGGGACGGGAGGCCCCATATGGCTACACCTTC. Its translation: CASSSGREAPYGYTF. Supplemented by reference TRBV11-1 and TRBJ1-2, the full variable domain reads EAEVAQSPRYKITEKSQAVAFWCDPISGHATLYWYRQILGQGPELLVQFQDESVVDDSQLPKDRFSAERLKGVDSTLKIQPAELGDSAMYLCASSSGREAPYGYTFGSGTRLTVV.

This clonotype showed up just a few times. This chain uses TRBV7-9 with TRBJ2-3; 7 positions agree with TRBD2. This CDR3 region has 16 residues. Germline values: CDR1 SEHNR, CDR2 FQNEAQ (reference sequence). Trimming took 6 bases from V and 5 from J; bases not matched to a gene: 14. The CDR3 DNA reads TGTGCCAGCAGTTTCGGGTGGACTAGGGAGGTAGATACGCAGTATTTT. Translated, it gives CASSFGWTREVDTQYF. Supplemented by reference TRBV7-9 and TRBJ2-3, the full variable domain reads DTGVSQNPRHKITKRGQNVTFRCDPISEHNRLYWYRQTLGQGPEFLTYFQNEAQLEKSRLLSDRFSAERPKGSFSTLEIQRTEQGDSAMYLCASSFGWTREVDTQYFGPGTRLTVL.

This sequence joins TRBV19 and TRBJ2-1; D is ambiguous. Trimming shortened V by 0 bases and J by 3 bases, and 9 bases separated the two germline ends. Germline CDR1 and CDR2: LNHDA and SQIVND (reference sequence). This CDR3 has 15 amino acids. The CDR3, as DNA: TGTGCCAGTAGTATAGATGGCAGAAGCTACAATGAGCAGTTCTTC. This codes for CASSIDGRSYNEQFF. The full variable domain, rest sourced from reference TRBV19 and TRBJ2-1, is DGGITQSPKYLFRKEGQNVTLSCEQNLNHDAMYWYRQDPGQGLRLIYYSQIVNDFQKGDIAEGYSVSREKKESFPLTVTSAQKNPTAFYLCASSIDGRSYNEQFFGPGTRLTVL.

The J gene is TRBJ1-3, the V gene TRBV20-1; D not resolved. The CDR3 contains 12 residues. Trimming pared 3 bases from V and 6 bases from J, leaving 9 bases between. Germline V gives CDR1 DFQATT, CDR2 SNEGSKA (reference sequence). CDR3 coding DNA: TGCAGTGCTAGGAGGGCCGTAAACACCATATATTTT. Amino acids: CSARRAVNTIYF.

The V call is TRBV12-3 or TRBV12-4, the J call TRBJ2-7, with D possibly matching TRBD1 (6 bases). V was pared by 6 bases and J by 7 bases, with 13 bases between. This CDR3 has 12 amino acids. CDR3 sequence reads: CASSRNRVEQYF. Here the CDR3 DNA reads TGTGCCAGCAGCCGGAACAGGGTTGAGCAGTACTTC.

The rearrangement joins TRBV5-1 to TRBJ2-1; 8 bases align to TRBD2. V shed 0 bases and J 6 bases; nucleotides not matched to a gene: 11. This CDR3 contains 17 residues. Germline V gene data show CDR1 as SGHRS and CDR2 as YFSETQ. CDR3: CASSLAPAGVSFNEQFF. The CDR3 bases are TGCGCCAGCAGCTTGGCCCCAGCGGGAGTGAGTTTCAATGAGCAGTTCTTC.

The chain carries TRBV15 and TRBJ2-3; D uncertain. V dropped 5 bases and J dropped 5 bases, with 8 bases sitting between them. In germline, CDR1 is LNHNV, CDR2 YYDKDF (reference sequence). This CDR3 comprises 12 residues. CDR3 sequence (DNA): TGTGCCACCAGCGAAACTGAAGATACGCAGTATTTT. Its protein is CATSETEDTQYF. Full variable domain (missing parts from reference TRBV15 and TRBJ2-3): DAMVIQNPRYQVTQFGKPVTLSCSQTLNHNVMYWYQQKSSQAPKLLFHYYDKDFNNEADTPDNFQSRRPNTSFCFLDIRSPGLGDTAMYLCATSETEDTQYFGPGTRLTVL.

The chain uses TRBV19 and TRBJ2-1; possible D gene TRBD2, 6 bases. The CDR3 has 15 residues. CDR1 and CDR2 (germline): LNHDA, SQIVND (reference sequence). V lost 3 bases, J lost 5 bases, and 14 bases lay in between. The DNA for the CDR3 is TGTGCCAGTAGTATCGGGAGCGTGGGACACAATGAGCAGTTCTTC. This gives the protein CASSIGSVGHNEQFF.

The V call is TRBV6-1, the J call TRBJ1-1; 9 bases agree with TRBD1. The germline CDR1 and CDR2 sequences are MNHNS and SASEGT. Germline trimming cut 8 bases from V and 1 base from J; bases unmatched to any gene: 5. The CDR3 contains 14 residues. CDR3 amino acids: CASGRQGGNTEAFF. Here the CDR3 DNA reads TGTGCCAGCGGCCGACAGGGGGGGAACACTGAAGCTTTCTTT.

This clonotype has only a few counts. The V and J genes are TRBV20-1 and TRBJ2-1, with a tentative D call TRBD2 (6 bases). Germline V gene data show CDR1 as DFQATT and CDR2 as SNEGSKA (reference sequence). Trimming pared 4 bases from V and 7 bases from J, leaving 17 bases between. The CDR3 sequence is 14 residues long. CDR3 residues: CSATMGLWANEQFF. CDR3 in DNA: TGCAGTGCTACTATGGGACTGTGGGCTAATGAGCAGTTCTTC.

In its sample, this clonotype was seen a few times. The rearrangement joins TRBV7-9 to TRBJ2-3, with 7 bases that match TRBD1. Germline CDR1 and CDR2: SEHNR and FQNEAQ (reference sequence). J was trimmed by 4 bases and V by 1 base; bases with no gene match: 11. The CDR3 contains 17 residues. In DNA form, the CDR3 reads TGTGCCAGCAGCTTAGACCTACAGGGGATTATCTCAGATACGCAGTATTTT. This encodes CASSLDLQGIISDTQYF.

This clonotype has at least ten counts. V usage is TRBV7-2 and J usage is TRBJ2-7; TRBD2 matches 14 bases. The CDR3 contains 20 residues. Looked up from germline, CDR1 is SGHTA and CDR2 is FQGNSA. Trimming removed 2 bases from V and 7 bases from J; junction bases left unmatched: 19. CDR3 nucleotide sequence: TGTGCCAGCAGCTTACGATCCGGGACTAGCGGGAGCGGTCGATCGGGGGAGCAGTACTTC. It codes for CASSLRSGTSGSGRSGEQYF.

This clonotype was counted at least ten times. This chain joins TRBV11-2 and TRBJ2-7; TRBD1 agrees at 7 bases. CDR1 and CDR2 from the germline V gene are SGHAT and FQNNGV. The CDR3 covers 15 residues. Losses at the gene ends were 3 bases for V and 0 bases for J; bases not matched to a gene: 5. Here the CDR3 DNA reads TGTGCCAGCAGCTTGGGGGACAGCCTCTCCTACGAGCAGTACTTC. This encodes CASSLGDSLSYEQYF.

This clonotype was observed many times. The chain is built from TRBV20-1 and TRBJ2-1, with TRBD2 matching over 10 bases. V was clipped by 0 bases and J by 8 bases; unmatched bases: 7. Germline V lookup: CDR1 DFQATT, CDR2 SNEGSKA (reference sequence). This CDR3 contains 15 residues. The CDR3 region is CSARDASGSGDEQFF. The DNA of the CDR3 is TGCAGTGCTAGAGATGCTAGCGGGAGTGGGGATGAGCAGTTCTTC.

V is TRBV5-6 and J is TRBJ1-5; D is perhaps TRBD1 (5 bases). Germline-derived CDR1 and CDR2 are SGHDT and YYEEEE. The germline V and J ends were trimmed by 0 bases and 7 bases, with 14 bases remaining between them. This CDR3 is built from 15 residues. This chain's CDR3 is CASSLGDGAAQPQHF. DNA for the CDR3: TGTGCCAGCAGCTTGGGGGACGGAGCAGCACAGCCCCAGCATTTT.

This clonotype was recorded many times. The chain joins TRBV2 to TRBJ1-5; a weak D match, TRBD1 (5 bases). Trimming pared 3 bases from V and 4 bases from J, leaving 10 bases between. The CDR3 loop spans 14 amino acids. CDR1 and CDR2 from the germline V gene are SNHLY and FYNNEI. For the CDR3, the DNA is TGTGCCAGCAGTGAGGGACGGTTGAATCAGCCCCAGCATTTT. This sequence encodes CASSEGRLNQPQHF.

This chain joins TRBV5-6 and TRBJ2-1, with 7 bases lining up with TRBD1. The CDR3 is made up of 13 amino acids. Germline V gene sequence: CDR1 SGHDT, CDR2 YYEEEE. V gave up 5 bases and J gave up 4 bases; unmatched junction bases: 3. This CDR3 reads CASRPTGYNEQFF. CDR3 in DNA: TGTGCCAGCAGGCCGACAGGGTACAATGAGCAGTTCTTC.

This clonotype has a handful of counts. This chain links TRBV5-1 with TRBJ2-3; D is unclear. Germline V gives CDR1 SGHRS, CDR2 YFSETQ. With 0 bases removed from V and 4 bases from J, the gap between germline ends came to 12 bases. CDR3 size: 15 residues. The CDR3 spells CASSLGPRGPDTQYF. For the CDR3, the DNA is TGCGCCAGCAGCTTGGGCCCCCGCGGACCAGATACGCAGTATTTT.

This clonotype occurred a few times. The chain is built from TRBV10-3 and TRBJ2-7, with 14 bases fitting TRBD2. The CDR3 consists of 15 residues. J gave up 6 bases and V 2 bases, and 3 bases lay outside the gene matches. Germline CDR1 reads ENHRY; CDR2 reads SYGVKD. The CDR3 protein is CAISEPGLAGGEQYF. DNA for the CDR3: TGTGCCATCAGTGAGCCCGGACTAGCGGGAGGCGAGCAGTACTTC.

This clonotype has a count of ten or more. This chain uses TRBV7-2 with TRBJ1-5; D is ambiguous. The V and J ends lost 4 bases and 5 bases respectively, with 6 bases between them. The CDR3 totals 12 residues. CDR1 is SGHTA and CDR2 is FQGNSA in the germline V gene. CDR3 nucleotide sequence: TGTGCCAGCAGCTACAAGGATCAGCCCCAGCATTTT. This encodes CASSYKDQPQHF.

The chain is built from TRBV6-1 and TRBJ2-5; 8 bases align to TRBD2. The trim removed 6 bases at V and 4 bases at J, leaving 7 bases unmatched. This CDR3 is 14 amino acids long. The V gene's germline CDR1 is MNHNS and CDR2 SASEGT. The CDR3 DNA is TGTGCCAGCAGGATTAGGACTAGCCGAGAGACCCAGTACTTC. Translation gives CASRIRTSRETQYF.

This clonotype was seen a single time. The chain links TRBV19 to TRBJ1-2; D gene uncertain. This CDR3 spans 13 amino acids. Germline V gives CDR1 LNHDA, CDR2 SQIVND (reference sequence). V gave up 4 bases and J gave up 2 bases, with 8 bases separating them. CDR3 loop: CASSTSVNYGYTF. CDR3 sequence (DNA): TGTGCCAGTAGTACTTCAGTGAACTATGGCTACACCTTC.

This clonotype showed up just a few times. The chain uses TRBV29-1 and TRBJ2-7, with D hard to call. Between the trimmed V and J ends, which lost 3 bases and 0 bases, there was a span of 9 bases. Germline V gene data show CDR1 as SQVTM and CDR2 as ANQGSEA. There are 13 residues in the CDR3. CDR3 nucleotide sequence: TGCAGCGTTGACGGCGTTAACTCCTACGAGCAGTACTTC. Translation: CSVDGVNSYEQYF.

This chain connects TRBV7-9 to TRBJ2-7; 7 bases map to TRBD2. Germline V gene lookup returns CDR1 SEHNR and CDR2 FQNEAQ (reference sequence). The CDR3 length is 16 residues. The J segment lost 1 base and the V segment lost 5 bases, leaving 11 bases of the junction unmatched. Written as DNA, the CDR3 is TGTGCCAGCAGCCATGGGAAACTAGCGCTATCCTACGAGCAGTACTTC. Translation: CASSHGKLALSYEQYF.

The sample holds a few counts of this clonotype. This chain links TRBV10-2 with TRBJ2-1; TRBD2 matches 14 bases. The CDR3 runs 15 residues. Germline V gene sequence: CDR1 WSHSY, CDR2 SAAADI. V was pared by 3 bases and J by 12 bases, with 7 bases of the junction left unmatched. CDR3 sequence: CASSDRLAGGVAQFF. The CDR3 DNA follows: TGCGCCAGCAGTGACCGACTAGCGGGAGGGGTAGCGCAGTTCTTC.

This clonotype occurred a few times. The chain uses TRBV28 and TRBJ1-5; D is perhaps TRBD1 (5 bases). Trimming removed 3 bases at V and 5 bases at J, with 11 bases between. The germline CDR1 and CDR2 sequences are MDHEN and SYDVKM. The CDR3 is made up of 14 amino acids. This CDR3 reads CASSFGGEDQPQHF. The CDR3 DNA reads as TGTGCCAGCAGTTTCGGGGGTGAGGATCAGCCCCAGCATTTT.

This clonotype was seen only a few times. The J gene is TRBJ2-7, the V gene TRBV9, with D maybe TRBD2 (6 bases). CDR3 length equals 15 residues. V gave up 4 bases and J gave up 1 base, with 15 bases separating them. Germline V gene sequence: CDR1 SGDLS, CDR2 YYNGEE. The DNA of the CDR3 is TGTGCCAGCAGCTTGACTAGTTCGGGGTCCTACGAGCAGTACTTC. The encoded protein is CASSLTSSGSYEQYF.